Listed below are T cell receptor beta chains from one sample, sequenced in a study of blood T cell repertoires in COVID-19. The table came from immunoSEQ multiplex PCR; TCRdb's copy has only in-frame clones and leaves some out. This table has tens of thousands of clones, 60% to 85% appearing once. The sequenced sample consisted of peripheral blood. The receptors were sampled from a woman at least 80 years old with acute or convalescent COVID-19. The conserved cysteine and the conserved F or W are not part of the CDR3 here. The order of the fields is J gene, V gene, CDR3 protein.

j_call: TRBJ2-3
v_call: TRBV9
cdr3_aa: ASSISGKTQY

j_call: TRBJ2-5
v_call: TRBV11-1
cdr3_aa: ASSPRTGTETQY

j_call: TRBJ1-5
v_call: TRBV2
cdr3_aa: ASSESSLSNQPQH

j_call: TRBJ1-2
v_call: TRBV24-1
cdr3_aa: ATSDEGNGYT

j_call: TRBJ2-5
v_call: TRBV5-8
cdr3_aa: ASSLGQGQETQY

j_call: TRBJ1-6
v_call: TRBV10-3
cdr3_aa: AIRGGQGYNSPLH

j_call: TRBJ2-1
v_call: TRBV25-1
cdr3_aa: ARTPTGNNEQF

j_call: TRBJ2-7
v_call: TRBV2
cdr3_aa: ASRTGTGGAYEQY

j_call: TRBJ1-3
v_call: TRBV14
cdr3_aa: ASSRYASTGNTIY

j_call: TRBJ1-3
v_call: TRBV15
cdr3_aa: ATSRDRPSGNTIY